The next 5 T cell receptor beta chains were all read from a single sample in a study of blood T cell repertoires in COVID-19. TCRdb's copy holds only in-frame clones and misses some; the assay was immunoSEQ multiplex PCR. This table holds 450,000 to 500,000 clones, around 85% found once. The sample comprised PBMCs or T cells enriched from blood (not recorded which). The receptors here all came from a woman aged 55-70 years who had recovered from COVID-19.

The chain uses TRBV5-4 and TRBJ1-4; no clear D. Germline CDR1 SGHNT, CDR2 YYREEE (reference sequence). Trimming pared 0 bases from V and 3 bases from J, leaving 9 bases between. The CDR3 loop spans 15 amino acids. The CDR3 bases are TGTGCCAGCAGCTTGGCCGGGGAGGCTAATGAAAAACTGTTTTTT. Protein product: CASSLAGEANEKLFF. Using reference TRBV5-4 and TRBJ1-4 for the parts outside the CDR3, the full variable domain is ETGVTQSPTHLIKTRGQQVTLRCSSQSGHNTVSWYQQALGQGPQFIFQYYREEENGRGNFPPRFSGLQFPNYSSELNVNALELDDSALYLCASSLAGEANEKLFFGSGTQLSVL.

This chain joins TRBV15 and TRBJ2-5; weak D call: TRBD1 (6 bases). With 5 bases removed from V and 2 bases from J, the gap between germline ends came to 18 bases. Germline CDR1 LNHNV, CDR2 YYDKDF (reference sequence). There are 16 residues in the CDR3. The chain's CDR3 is CATSAQGTSLQETQYF. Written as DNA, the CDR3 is TGTGCCACCAGCGCCCAGGGGACAAGCTTACAAGAGACCCAGTACTTC.

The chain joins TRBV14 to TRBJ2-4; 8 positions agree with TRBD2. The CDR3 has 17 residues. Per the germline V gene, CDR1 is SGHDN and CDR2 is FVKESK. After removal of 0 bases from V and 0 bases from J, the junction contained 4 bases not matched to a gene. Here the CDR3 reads CASSQDRSGRAKNIQYF. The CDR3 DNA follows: TGTGCCAGCAGCCAAGATCGAAGCGGGAGAGCCAAAAACATTCAGTACTTC. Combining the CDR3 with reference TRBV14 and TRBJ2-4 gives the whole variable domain EAGVTQFPSHSVIEKGQTVTLRCDPISGHDNLYWYRRVMGKEIKFLLHFVKESKQDESGMPNNRFLAERTGGTYSTLKVQPAELEDSGVYFCASSQDRSGRAKNIQYFGAGTRLSVL.

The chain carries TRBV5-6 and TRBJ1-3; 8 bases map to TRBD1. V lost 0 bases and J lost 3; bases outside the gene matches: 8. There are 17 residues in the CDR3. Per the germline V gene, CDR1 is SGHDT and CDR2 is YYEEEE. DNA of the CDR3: TGTGCCAGCAGCTTGGAGGGGCAGGGGGCTTATGGAAACACCATATATTTT. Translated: CASSLEGQGAYGNTIYF.

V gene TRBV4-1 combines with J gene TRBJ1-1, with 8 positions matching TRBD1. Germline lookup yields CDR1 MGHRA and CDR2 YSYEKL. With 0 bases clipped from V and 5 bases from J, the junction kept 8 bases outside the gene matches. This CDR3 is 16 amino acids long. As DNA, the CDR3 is TGCGCCAGCAGCCAAGAGGCCTCAGGGGGCTGGACTGAAGCTTTCTTT. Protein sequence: CASSQEASGGWTEAFF.